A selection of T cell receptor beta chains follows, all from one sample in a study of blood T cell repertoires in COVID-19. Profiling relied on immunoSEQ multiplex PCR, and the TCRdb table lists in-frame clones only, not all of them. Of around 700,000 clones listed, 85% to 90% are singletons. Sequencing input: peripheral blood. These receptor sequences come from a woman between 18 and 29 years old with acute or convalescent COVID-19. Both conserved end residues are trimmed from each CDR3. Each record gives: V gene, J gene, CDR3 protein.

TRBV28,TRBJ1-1,ASSAFTGSADTEAF
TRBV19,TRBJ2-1,ASSLGQGEGEQF
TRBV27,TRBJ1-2,ASSSLGPGGGGYT
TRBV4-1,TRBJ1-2,ASSQDPGDYGYT
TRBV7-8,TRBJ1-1,ASSLVRGDRGVHAEAF
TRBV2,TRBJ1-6,ASRRSVGSGNSPLH
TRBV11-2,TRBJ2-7,ASSGWPSQPYEQY
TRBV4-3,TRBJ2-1,ASSQQEGSRGGQF
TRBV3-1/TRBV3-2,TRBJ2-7,ASSQATSGGPREQY
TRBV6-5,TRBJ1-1,ASASRGDTEAF
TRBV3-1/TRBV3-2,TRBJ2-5,ASSHQLAGGETQY
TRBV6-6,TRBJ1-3,ASSLPGQGAGNTIY
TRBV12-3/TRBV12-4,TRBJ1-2,ASSFSVDYGYT
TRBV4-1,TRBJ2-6,ASSQGVSGANVLT
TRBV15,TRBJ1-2,ATSRDWAQGANIFLGYT
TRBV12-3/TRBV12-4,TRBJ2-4,ASRPGQGYIQY
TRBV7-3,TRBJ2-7,ASSPGVGNYEQY
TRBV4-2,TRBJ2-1,ASSHPGLAGGPPTLYNEQF
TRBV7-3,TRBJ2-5,ASSFGGVGETQY
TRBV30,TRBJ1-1,AWSGHTEAF
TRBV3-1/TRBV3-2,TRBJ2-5,ASSPGLPQY
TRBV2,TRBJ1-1,ASSEALGGLTEAF
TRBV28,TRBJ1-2,ASSTIGGGYT
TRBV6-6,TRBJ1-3,ASCGQFFSGNTIY
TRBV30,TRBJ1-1,AWRETGGKMAF
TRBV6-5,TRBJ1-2,ARGGNYGYT
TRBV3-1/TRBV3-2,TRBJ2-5,ASSQYTVGLGQETQY
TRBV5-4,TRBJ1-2,ASSSDRGRGNYGYT
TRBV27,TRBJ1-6,AFLPGTPNSPLH
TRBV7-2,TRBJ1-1,ASSPQGNTEAF
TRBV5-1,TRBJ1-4,ASSLATGRGEKLF
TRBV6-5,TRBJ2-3,ASGTYSGVDTQY
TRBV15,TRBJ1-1,ATRPTPRDRKNTEAF
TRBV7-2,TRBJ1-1,ASSWRGQTTEAF
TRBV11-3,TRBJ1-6,ASSLGANSPLH
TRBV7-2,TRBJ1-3,ASSPQGTNANTIY
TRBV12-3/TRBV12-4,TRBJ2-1,ASSPGRNNEQF
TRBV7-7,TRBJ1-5,ASSSGQPGQPQH
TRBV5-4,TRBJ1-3,ASSLTGGNTIY
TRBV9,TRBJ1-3,ASSVDRDSGNTIY
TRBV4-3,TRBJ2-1,ASSQDPGESYNEQF
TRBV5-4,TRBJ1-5,ATRQGPYSNQPQH
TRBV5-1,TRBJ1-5,ASKQGEGQPQH
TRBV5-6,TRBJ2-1,ASTLSQGRSYNEQF
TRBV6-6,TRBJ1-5,ASKTGTEYQPQH
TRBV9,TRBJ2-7,ASSVEGDRREQY
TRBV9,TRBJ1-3,ASSVDPSRGNTIY
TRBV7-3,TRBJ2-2,ASSPTGAGELF
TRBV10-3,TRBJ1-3,AISEGGRDSGNTIY
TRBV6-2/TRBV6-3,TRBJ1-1,ASTPGNTEAF
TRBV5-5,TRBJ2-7,ASKDPGQGYGEQY
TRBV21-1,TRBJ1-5,ASSKSRDRDQPQH
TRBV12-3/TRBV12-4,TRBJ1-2,ASSFGQGGYT
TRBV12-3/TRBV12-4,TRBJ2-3,ASSSLTRAAGY
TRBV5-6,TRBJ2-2,ASSRTTDNTGELF
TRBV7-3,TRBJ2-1,ASSLTGLLNEQF
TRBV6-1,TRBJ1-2,ASSGQANYGYT